Shown below are 30 T cell receptor beta chains from a single sample sequenced in a study of blood T cell repertoires in COVID-19. The data were produced by immunoSEQ multiplex PCR, yet TCRdb's version contains in-frame clones alone and is incomplete. The sample yields some 200,000 clones, just over 85% seen once. The sequenced sample was peripheral blood. The receptor set was obtained from a man aged 50 to 60 with acute or convalescent COVID-19.

This clone was recorded a few times. This same CDR3 is encoded by further DNA sequences in the sample. The V gene is TRBV3-1 (or the pseudogene TRBV3-2), the J gene TRBJ2-3; no clear D. The germline gives CDR1 LGHDT, CDR2 YNNKEL (reference sequence). V was cut by 9 bases and J by 6 bases, with 10 bases left in between. This CDR3 contains 11 residues. CDR3 nucleotides: TGTGCCAGTCGAGGAGCGGATACGCAGTATTTT. Translated, it gives CASRGADTQYF.

This clone has just one count. In nucleotides, the CDR3 is TGCGCCAGCAGTGAGCTGGCCAGGGGGCCTCAGCCCCAGCATTTT. The encoded protein is CASSELARGPQPQHF. This rearrangement joins TRBV10-1 to TRBJ1-5, with 8 positions matching TRBD1. This CDR3 has 15 residues. V gave up 2 bases and J gave up 6 bases; unmatched junction bases: 6. Per germline, CDR1 WNHNN and CDR2 SYGVQD (reference sequence).

The chain employs TRBV6-5 and TRBJ2-5; TRBD2 might be the D (7 bases). The germline CDR1 and CDR2 sequences are MNHEY and SVGAGI. Trimming cost V 6 bases and J 5 bases, with 13 bases left between them. The CDR3 spans 13 residues. The CDR3 sequence is CASRIQGGETQYF. The DNA for the CDR3 is TGTGCCAGCAGAATACAGGGAGGGGAGACCCAGTACTTC.

This chain links TRBV25-1 with TRBJ1-6; D unresolved. The CDR3 runs to 15 residues. CDR1 and CDR2 (germline): MGHDK, SYGVNS. Trimming stripped 3 bases from V and 3 bases from J, with 9 bases between. The CDR3 DNA reads TGTGCCAGCAGTGACGTCGGGAGCTATAATTCACCCCTCCACTTT. This encodes CASSDVGSYNSPLHF.

The chain joins TRBV18 to TRBJ2-3; possibly TRBD1 for D (6 bases). This CDR3 has 16 amino acids. Germline-derived CDR1 and CDR2 are KGHSH and LQKENI. Trimming took off 4 bases at V and 0 bases at J, with 14 bases between the two ends. The chain's CDR3 is CASSRGPGSSTDTQYF. The CDR3 nucleotides read TGTGCCAGCTCACGGGGGCCGGGGTCTAGCACAGATACGCAGTATTTT. The variable domain in full, with the rest retrieved from reference TRBV18 and TRBJ2-3, is NAGVMQNPRHLVRRRGQEARLRCSPMKGHSHVYWYRQLPEEGLKFMVYLQKENIIDESGMPKERFSAEFPKEGPSILRIQQVVRGDSAAYFCASSRGPGSSTDTQYFGPGTRLTVL.

The gene calls are TRBV19 and TRBJ1-4; 10 bases match TRBD1. CDR1 LNHDA and CDR2 SQIVND come from the germline V gene (reference sequence). This CDR3 is 14 amino acids long. Trimming removed 6 bases from V and 7 bases from J; junction bases left unmatched: 5. CDR3 sequence: CASRPGQGSEKLFF. Written as DNA, the CDR3 is TGTGCCAGTAGACCGGGACAGGGGAGTGAAAAACTGTTTTTT.

V gene TRBV6-1 combines with J gene TRBJ1-3; 7 positions agree with TRBD1. CDR3 length: 15 residues. Trimming took 3 bases from V and 2 from J; bases not matched to a gene: 4. Germline V lookup: CDR1 MNHNS, CDR2 SASEGT. CDR3 bases: TGTGCCAGCAGTGAGGGCAGGGGGACTGGAAACACCATATATTTT. Translated: CASSEGRGTGNTIYF.

The V call is TRBV6-5, the J call TRBJ2-6, with a weak D call TRBD2 (6 bases). Germline lookup yields CDR1 MNHEY and CDR2 SVGAGI. CDR3 length: 13 residues. V gave up 10 bases and J gave up 1 base, with 8 bases separating them. CDR3 sequence (DNA): TGTGCCACCCGGGGGTCTGGGGCCAACGTCCTGACTTTC. Encoded protein: CATRGSGANVLTF.

The chain is built from TRBV7-8 and TRBJ2-3, with D tentatively TRBD1 (5 bases). Trimming left V 4 bases short and J 2 bases short, with 19 bases between. The germline V gene has CDR1 SGHVS and CDR2 FQNEAQ. The length of the CDR3 is 17 residues. Written as DNA, the CDR3 is TGTGCCAGCAGCTACTACCTAACAGGCTCCTCCACAGATACGCAGTATTTT. It specifies CASSYYLTGSSTDTQYF.

With regard to this clone: Other DNA sequences from this sample encode an identical CDR3 as well. The chain employs TRBV12-3 or TRBV12-4 and TRBJ2-7, with a possible D match to TRBD1 (6 bases). This CDR3 is built from 12 residues. Trimming cost V 4 bases and J 3 bases, with 7 bases left between them. The CDR3 nucleotides read TGTGCCAGCAGTTCACAGGGCTACGAGCAGTACTTC. Translated: CASSSQGYEQYF.

The chain joins TRBV5-1 to TRBJ1-3; the D gene is possibly TRBD1 (5 bases). CDR1 and CDR2 (germline): SGHRS, YFSETQ. V was trimmed by 1 base and J by 0 bases, leaving 14 bases between them. This CDR3 has 17 residues. CDR3 sequence (DNA): TGCGCCAGCAGCTTGACGGTGGGGCGCTTCTCTGGAAACACCATATATTTT. As protein: CASSLTVGRFSGNTIYF.

This clone came up a few times. The chain uses TRBV19 and TRBJ2-1, with 7 bases lining up with TRBD2. Germline trimming cut 1 base from V and 7 bases from J; bases unmatched to any gene: 7. CDR1 is LNHDA, CDR2 SQIVND, per germline (reference sequence). CDR3 length equals 15 residues. CDR3 DNA sequence: TGTGCCAGTAGTATAGTACACGGGGGGAGGAATGAGCAGTTCTTC. It translates to CASSIVHGGRNEQFF.

This chain joins TRBV9 and TRBJ2-2, with D hard to call. The germline V gene has CDR1 SGDLS and CDR2 YYNGEE. V was shortened by 0 bases and J by 2 bases, with 11 bases between the two germline ends. This CDR3 has 16 residues. The CDR3 DNA sequence: TGTGCCAGCAGCGTAGCTGTAACAGCTAACACCGGGGAGCTGTTTTTT. Its translation is CASSVAVTANTGELFF. Full variable domain (remainder filled in from reference TRBV9 and TRBJ2-2): DSGVTQTPKHLITATGQRVTLRCSPRSGDLSVYWYQQSLDQGLQFLIQYYNGEERAKGNILERFSAQQFPDLHSELNLSSLELGDSALYFCASSVAVTANTGELFFGEGSRLTVL.

J is TRBJ2-4 and V is TRBV6-5; D is unclear. Trimming took off 6 bases at V and 8 bases at J, with 11 bases between the two ends. This CDR3 spans 12 amino acids. Germline V gene sequence: CDR1 MNHEY, CDR2 SVGAGI. The DNA of the CDR3 is TGTGCCAGCAGCCCGAGTCTCCACATTCAGTACTTC. Protein sequence: CASSPSLHIQYF.

The V call is TRBV7-3, the J call TRBJ2-7, with 11 bases that match TRBD2. The J segment lost 3 bases and the V segment lost 5 bases, leaving 6 bases of the junction unmatched. The CDR3 runs 15 residues. CDR1 is SGHTA, CDR2 FQGTGA, per germline. In nucleotides, the CDR3 is TGTGCCAGCAGCCTTAGCGGGGGGGCCCGCTACGAGCAGTACTTC. It is translated as CASSLSGGARYEQYF.

The gene calls are TRBV6-6 and TRBJ1-4; possible D gene TRBD1, 6 bases. The length of the CDR3 is 14 residues. The V gene lost 6 bases and the J gene lost 6 bases, with 14 bases spanning the gap. Germline V gives CDR1 MNHNY, CDR2 SVGAGI (reference sequence). The CDR3 DNA sequence: TGTGCCAGCAGCCGCACAGGGTTGGATGAAAAACTGTTTTTT. Protein product: CASSRTGLDEKLFF.

J is TRBJ1-1 and V is TRBV19, with D perhaps matching TRBD1 (5 bases). CDR3 size: 16 residues. V lost 5 bases to trimming and J lost 4 bases, with 20 bases between them. CDR1 is LNHDA and CDR2 is SQIVND in the germline V gene (reference sequence). The CDR3 here is CASSSVGVGEGTEAFF. The CDR3 coding sequence is TGTGCCAGTAGTTCCGTAGGTGTAGGGGAGGGCACTGAAGCTTTCTTT. The variable domain in full, completed from reference TRBV19 and TRBJ1-1, reads DGGITQSPKYLFRKEGQNVTLSCEQNLNHDAMYWYRQDPGQGLRLIYYSQIVNDFQKGDIAEGYSVSREKKESFPLTVTSAQKNPTAFYLCASSSVGVGEGTEAFFGQGTRLTVV.

This chain links TRBV5-5 with TRBJ1-2; 7 bases agree with TRBD1. After removal of 2 bases from V and 3 bases from J, the junction contained 1 base not matched to a gene. Germline V CDR1 and CDR2: SGHKS, YYEKEE (reference sequence). This CDR3 is 13 amino acids long. The CDR3 spells CASSFGTDYGYTF. The CDR3 DNA follows: TGTGCCAGCAGCTTTGGGACAGACTATGGCTACACCTTC.

CDR3 coding DNA: TGTGCCAGCAGTGGACAGGGCGGTCAGCCCCAGCATTTT. Protein: CASSGQGGQPQHF. The chain has TRBV25-1 and TRBJ1-5, with 7 bases fitting TRBD1. This CDR3 is 13 amino acids long. Trimming cost V 4 bases and J 6 bases; bases outside gene matches: 3. Germline CDR1 and CDR2: MGHDK and SYGVNS.

The V and J genes are TRBV11-2 and TRBJ1-1; D is unresolved. Germline V lookup: CDR1 SGHAT, CDR2 FQNNGV. V was cut by 3 bases and J by 1 base, with 18 bases left in between. The CDR3 sequence is 17 residues long. The CDR3 DNA follows: TGTGCCAGCAGCTTGCCCAGTCGACCCCGGGAGAACACTGAAGCTTTCTTT. Encoded protein: CASSLPSRPRENTEAFF.

The chain carries TRBV6-5 and TRBJ1-5; 8 positions match TRBD1. The CDR3 spans 14 residues. CDR1 is MNHEY, CDR2 SVGAGI, per germline. V lost 7 bases, J lost 6 bases, and 8 bases stayed unmatched. CDR3 loop: CASTPTGGGQPQHF. In nucleotides, the CDR3 is TGTGCCAGCACCCCAACAGGGGGAGGTCAGCCCCAGCATTTT.

Only a few counts were recorded for this clone. This chain links TRBV5-8 with TRBJ1-6; D is possibly TRBD1 (5 bases). Germline V CDR1 and CDR2: SGHTS, YDEGEE. Trimming took off 0 bases at V and 0 bases at J, with 13 bases between the two ends. CDR3 length equals 18 residues. The DNA of the CDR3 is TGTGCCAGCAGCTTGGGGAGGGGCTCCAGCTCCTATAATTCACCCCTCCACTTT. Its translation is CASSLGRGSSSYNSPLHF. The full variable domain, with the rest looked up from reference TRBV5-8 and TRBJ1-6, is EAGVTQSPTHLIKTRGQQATLRCSPISGHTSVYWYQQALGLGLQFLLWYDEGEERNRGNFPPRFSGRQFPNYSSELNVNALELEDSALYLCASSLGRGSSSYNSPLHFGNGTRLTVT.

The CDR3 reads CASSRSGGPYNEQFF. In DNA form, the CDR3 reads TGTGCCAGCAGTCGTAGCGGGGGGCCCTACAATGAGCAGTTCTTC. V and J are TRBV6-5 and TRBJ2-1, with 10 bases identical to TRBD2. The CDR3 runs 15 residues. Germline V gene sequence: CDR1 MNHEY, CDR2 SVGAGI. The ends lost 5 bases at V and 2 bases at J; junction bases unmatched: 3.

V gene TRBV6-4 combines with J gene TRBJ1-4; D is perhaps TRBD1 (6 bases). The CDR3 is 15 residues long. With 5 bases removed from V and 0 bases from J, the gap between germline ends came to 10 bases. Germline V gene lookup returns CDR1 MRHNA and CDR2 SNTAGT. The CDR3 here is CASSRTAATNEKLFF. For the CDR3, the DNA is TGTGCCAGCAGTCGGACAGCGGCAACTAATGAAAAACTGTTTTTT.

The CDR3 reads CASSSGVGYTF. In nucleotides, the CDR3 is TGTGCCAGCAGTTCAGGGGTGGGCTACACCTTC. The rearrangement joins TRBV12-3 or TRBV12-4 to TRBJ1-2, with D maybe TRBD1 (6 bases). The V and J ends lost 4 bases and 8 bases respectively, with 8 bases between them. CDR3 size: 11 residues.

This chain uses TRBV30 with TRBJ1-5; 11 nucleotides line up with TRBD1. The germline CDR1 and CDR2 sequences are GTSNPN and SVGIG (reference sequence). The CDR3 runs 17 residues. V lost 1 base, J lost 0 bases, and 5 bases stayed unmatched. The CDR3 DNA sequence: TGTGCCTGGAGTGCCGGACAGGGGGCGCCTAGCAATCAGCCCCAGCATTTT. This gives the protein CAWSAGQGAPSNQPQHF.

This chain uses TRBV5-1 with TRBJ1-4; D uncertain. V lost 0 bases and J 0 bases, leaving 6 bases between the germline ends. From germline, CDR1 is SGHRS and CDR2 YFSETQ. CDR3 length: 15 residues. The CDR3, as DNA: TGCGCCAGCAGCTTGGAAGCTGCAACTAATGAAAAACTGTTTTTT. Translated: CASSLEAATNEKLFF.

The V call is TRBV7-9, the J call TRBJ1-6; TRBD1 matches 9 bases. The CDR3 has 18 residues. Per germline, CDR1 SEHNR and CDR2 FQNEAQ (reference sequence). Unmatched junction bases numbered 10, after V lost 0 bases and J lost 7 bases. The CDR3 sequence: CASSLAYRGRSGNSPLHF. The DNA for the CDR3 is TGTGCCAGCAGCTTAGCGTACAGGGGGCGCTCGGGCAATTCACCCCTCCACTTT.

The chain combines TRBV18 with TRBJ1-4; weak D call: TRBD1 (5 bases). Germline V lookup: CDR1 KGHSH, CDR2 LQKENI. The CDR3 extends over 15 amino acids. V gave up 2 bases and J gave up 3 bases, with 10 bases separating them. The CDR3 DNA follows: TGTGCCAGCTCACCAATGAAACAGGCTAATGAAAAACTGTTTTTT. Translation gives CASSPMKQANEKLFF.

This clone turned up a few times. The V and J genes are TRBV19 and TRBJ2-1; 10 bases match TRBD2. CDR1 is LNHDA and CDR2 is SQIVND in the germline V gene (reference sequence). V was pared by 7 bases and J by 3 bases, with 6 bases of the junction left unmatched. CDR3 length: 15 residues. In DNA, the CDR3 is TGTGCCAGTACTCAATGGACTAGCGGCTACAATGAGCAGTTCTTC. This encodes CASTQWTSGYNEQFF. The full variable domain, in which reference TRBV19 and TRBJ2-1 provide the parts outside the CDR3, is DGGITQSPKYLFRKEGQNVTLSCEQNLNHDAMYWYRQDPGQGLRLIYYSQIVNDFQKGDIAEGYSVSREKKESFPLTVTSAQKNPTAFYLCASTQWTSGYNEQFFGPGTRLTVL.